This T cell receptor beta chain was captured by sequencing in a study of graft-versus-host responses after intestinal transplantation. Notes on the study in general: The highest levels of circulating GvH clones went along with early declines in HvG clones after transplant.

This table comes from immunoSEQ multiplex PCR, and its TCRdb copy is limited to in-frame clones, with some not included. The profile shows about 120,000 clones, roughly 93% of them singletons. The CDR3 covers 13 residues. V was pared by 7 bases and J by 5 bases, with 12 bases between. Germline V gives CDR1 MNHEY, CDR2 SMNVEV (reference sequence). A remark on this clone: Its antigen remains unidentified.

This sample comprised unstimulated CD8+ T cells sorted from spleen or lymph node cells, obtained before transplant. This TCR derives from a human donor who was the organ donor for an intestinal transplant. This chain connects TRBV27 to TRBJ2-1; tentative D call: TRBD2 (5 bases). This CDR3 reads CASTQRANNEQFF. The CDR3 DNA reads TGTGCCAGCACCCAGAGGGCCAACAATGAGCAGTTCTTC.